The 14 T cell receptor beta chains given below trace back to one sample, sequenced in a study of prognosis after radiotherapy for stage I lung cancer. Amplicons of TCR beta CDR3 were generated from genomic DNA by two-round multiplex PCR. Each TRBV and TRBJ gene had its own primer in the first PCR round. TCRdb reprocessed the multiplex PCR reads via MiXCR and lists one record per CDR3 protein. The data show 15,000 or so distinct CDR3 sequences, with about a third seen just once and 20% to 30% held by the top ten. This specimen consisted of PBMCs, obtained before or after stereotactic body radiation therapy (not recorded which). The receptors originated from a donor over 45 with non-small cell lung cancer.

This clonotype was seen ten or more times. The chain recombines TRBV12-3 or TRBV12-4 with TRBJ2-7, with no clear D. This CDR3 has 15 amino acids. The germline V and J ends were trimmed by 5 bases and 5 bases, with 19 bases remaining between them. CDR3 sequence (DNA): TGTGCCAGCAGTCTAGGTGGCACCGTTTTCGACGAGCAGTACTTC. This translates into CASSLGGTVFDEQYF.

This clonotype has at least ten counts. J is TRBJ2-2 and V is TRBV7-9, with a tentative D call TRBD1 (5 bases). CDR1 is SEHNR, CDR2 FQNEAQ, per germline (reference sequence). Trimming took off 6 bases at V and 0 bases at J, with 14 bases between the two ends. The CDR3 has 16 residues. The CDR3, as DNA: TGTGCCAGCAGACCAGAGCAGGGTTCGAACACCGGGGAGCTGTTTTTT. Its translation is CASRPEQGSNTGELFF.

This clonotype was recorded at least ten times. The chain couples TRBV7-2 to TRBJ1-1; 7 bases are a match to TRBD1. The length of the CDR3 is 12 residues. In germline, CDR1 is SGHTA, CDR2 FQGNSA. V trimming: 5 bases; J trimming: 4 bases; junction bases outside the gene matches: 1. CDR3: CASSGTVTEAFF. Written as DNA, the CDR3 is TGTGCCAGCAGCGGGACAGTCACTGAAGCTTTCTTT.

As concerns this clonotype: It differs at one base from a far larger clone, so likely a read error. The rearrangement joins TRBV6-1 to TRBJ1-3, with TRBD1 matching over 7 bases. CDR1 is MNHNS and CDR2 is SASEGT in the germline V gene. With 5 bases clipped from V and 4 bases from J, the junction kept 8 bases outside the gene matches. The CDR3 covers 15 residues. CDR3 nucleotide sequence: TGTGCCAGCAGTAACGACAGGGAACCAGGAAACACCATATATTTT. Translation gives CASSNDREPGNTIYF.

This clonotype was counted ten times or more. This chain links TRBV20-1 with TRBJ2-7, with TRBD2 matching 7 bases. The CDR3 spans 14 residues. The germline V gene encodes CDR1 DFQATT and CDR2 SNEGSKA (reference sequence). V lost 1 base, J lost 3 bases, and 6 bases stayed unmatched. The CDR3, as DNA: TGCAGTGCTAGAGTCACCCCGGGGGGCTACGAGCAGTACTTC. It encodes CSARVTPGGYEQYF.

This clonotype was seen only a few times. Just one base apart from a much larger clone, this may be a read error. The V call is TRBV6-2 or TRBV6-3, the J call TRBJ2-3; D call uncertain. Germline V gene sequence: CDR1 MNHEY, CDR2 SVGEGT. V dropped 2 bases and J dropped 8 bases, with 17 bases sitting between them. The CDR3 is 15 residues long. CDR3: CASSYGRVRAGTQYF. DNA of the CDR3: TGTGCCAGCAGTTACGGTAGGGTACGGGCAGGTACGCAGTATTTT.

This chain joins TRBV27 and TRBJ2-3, with no clear D. The CDR3 contains 13 residues. The V and J ends lost 5 bases and 1 base respectively, with 7 bases between them. Germline CDR1 is MNHEY and CDR2 is SMNVEV (reference sequence). The CDR3 loop reads CASSRPGTDTQYF. Here the CDR3 DNA reads TGTGCCAGCAGTCGGCCGGGCACAGATACGCAGTATTTT.

As regards this clonotype: A junction boundary mismatches the germline segment, possibly from a read error. The DNA for the CDR3 is TGTGCCAGCAGCCGGAATAGCGGGAGGGGCTCCTACGAGAAGTACTTC. This gives the protein CASSRNSGRGSYEKYF. This chain uses TRBV7-2 with TRBJ2-7, with 11 positions matching TRBD2. The CDR3 sequence is 16 residues long. Germline V gene sequence: CDR1 SGHTA, CDR2 FQGNSA.

In regard to this clonotype: This likely traces to a read error, being one base from a far larger clone. The chain employs TRBV7-9 and TRBJ1-2; D unresolved. The CDR3 covers 13 residues. Germline V lookup: CDR1 SEHNR, CDR2 FQNEAQ (reference sequence). This CDR3 is CASSLYENCGYTF. DNA of the CDR3: TGTGCCAGCAGCTTATACGAGAACTGTGGCTACACCTTC.

The chain has TRBV20-1 and TRBJ2-7; TRBD2 is a possible D gene (5 bases). The V gene's germline CDR1 is DFQATT and CDR2 SNEGSKA (reference sequence). Deletions cut 0 bases from V and 6 bases from J, with 12 bases between. The CDR3 sequence is 13 residues long. CDR3 in DNA: TGCAGTGCTAGAGACCGGGAAGTATGCGAGCAGTACTTC. Translated, it gives CSARDREVCEQYF.

This clonotype was found many times. The chain is built from TRBV7-9 and TRBJ2-3; 9 bases agree with TRBD2. Per the germline V gene, CDR1 is SEHNR and CDR2 is FQNEAQ (reference sequence). V lost 2 bases, J lost 7 bases, and 4 bases stayed unmatched. CDR3 length equals 14 residues. The CDR3 DNA is TGTGCCAGCAGCTTACTAGCGGGAACGCATACGCAGTATTTT. Its translation is CASSLLAGTHTQYF.

This clonotype was seen at least ten times. V and J are TRBV13 and TRBJ2-7, with D perhaps TRBD2 (6 bases). Germline CDR1 and CDR2: PRHDT and FYEKMQ (reference sequence). Between the trimmed V and J ends, which lost 4 bases and 3 bases, there was a span of 10 bases. The CDR3 sequence is 13 residues long. The chain's CDR3 is CASSSGVNYEQYF. The CDR3 region has the DNA TGTGCCAGCAGCTCGGGGGTAAACTACGAGCAGTACTTC.

This clonotype was counted ten times or more. The V gene is TRBV5-6, the J gene TRBJ2-7; no clear D gene. Germline V gene lookup returns CDR1 SGHDT and CDR2 YYEEEE. With 2 bases removed from V and 1 base from J, the gap between germline ends came to 7 bases. The CDR3 has 13 amino acids. The CDR3 region is CASSFLGSYEQYF. CDR3 nucleotides: TGTGCCAGCAGCTTTCTAGGATCCTACGAGCAGTACTTC.

As regards this clonotype: The junction shows a germline mismatch at one end, possibly a read error. The chain couples TRBV20-1 to TRBJ2-3; D is possibly TRBD1 or TRBD2 (5 bases each). Germline V gene data show CDR1 as DFQATT and CDR2 as SNEGSKA (reference sequence). The CDR3 extends over 12 amino acids. CDR3 residues: CSATYGADTQYF. CDR3 bases: TGTAGTGCTACCTACGGGGCGGATACGCAGTATTTT.